Listed here is a single TCR beta chain. This clonotype came up a few times. The clone's antigen remains unknown. The input lacks base qualities; no much larger clone sits a single base away. These data belong to a study of patients and donors after allogeneic stem cell transplantation (dated by TCRdb to 2020 to 2022). The library was generated by RT-PCR. The instrument given in TCRdb is NextSeq 550. The raw public data were reprocessed by TCRdb itself: fastp quality trimming at Q25, MiXCR clonotype calling, in-frame beta chains only. Here each entry gathers all rows of one CDR3 protein and keeps the most common genes and DNA. Here the sample has about 960,000 distinct CDR3 sequences; 18% occur a single time. The top ten constitute under 6.5% of the sample. The cysteine opens and the phenylalanine closes a CDR3 of 13 amino acids. Kept here is only the CDR3 DNA, which spans 39 bases and is read in frame from base 1. The germline V gene encodes CDR1 ENHRY and CDR2 SYGVKD. Trimming takes 10 bases from V and 0 bases from J, and the germline ends sit 12 bases apart.

Recombination connected TRBV10-3 to TRBJ2-5, with the D gene not confidently named. The receptor was derived from a human donor who was either an allogeneic HSCT recipient or a stem cell or donor lymphocyte infusion donor (not recorded which). It is not recorded whose cells these are; they may come from a transplant donor. Input material: blood, either unsorted or a sorted T cell fraction (not recorded which). DNA sequence: TGTGCCACCAGAGCCGGCTACCAAGAGACCCAGTACTTC. Translated, this is CATRAGYQETQYF.